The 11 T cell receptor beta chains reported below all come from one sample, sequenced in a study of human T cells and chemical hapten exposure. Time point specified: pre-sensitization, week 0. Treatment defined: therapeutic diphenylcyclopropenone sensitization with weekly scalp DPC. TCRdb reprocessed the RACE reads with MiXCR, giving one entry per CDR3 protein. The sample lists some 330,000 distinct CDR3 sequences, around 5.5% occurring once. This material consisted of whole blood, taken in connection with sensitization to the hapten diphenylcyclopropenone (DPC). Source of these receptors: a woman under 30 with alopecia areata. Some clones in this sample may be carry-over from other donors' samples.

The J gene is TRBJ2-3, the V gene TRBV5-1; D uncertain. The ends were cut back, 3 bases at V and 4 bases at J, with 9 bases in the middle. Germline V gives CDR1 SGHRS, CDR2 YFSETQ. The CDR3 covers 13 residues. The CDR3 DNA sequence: TGCGCCAGCAGCTCAAACGCACCAGATACGCAGTATTTT. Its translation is CASSSNAPDTQYF.

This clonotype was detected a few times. The CDR3 DNA follows: TGTGCCAGCGGTACTCCGGGACAGAGAGGAGAGACCCAGTACTTC. This gives the protein CASGTPGQRGETQYF. This chain connects TRBV6-6 to TRBJ2-5; 7 bases are shared with TRBD1. The CDR3 runs 15 residues. CDR1 and CDR2 (germline): MNHNY, SVGAGI (reference sequence). J gave up 4 bases and V 8 bases, and 13 bases lay outside the gene matches.

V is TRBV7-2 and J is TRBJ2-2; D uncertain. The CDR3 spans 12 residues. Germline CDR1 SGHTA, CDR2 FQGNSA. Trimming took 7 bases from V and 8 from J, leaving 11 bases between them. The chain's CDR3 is CASTDPPGELFF. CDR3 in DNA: TGTGCCAGCACCGATCCCCCGGGGGAGCTGTTTTTT.

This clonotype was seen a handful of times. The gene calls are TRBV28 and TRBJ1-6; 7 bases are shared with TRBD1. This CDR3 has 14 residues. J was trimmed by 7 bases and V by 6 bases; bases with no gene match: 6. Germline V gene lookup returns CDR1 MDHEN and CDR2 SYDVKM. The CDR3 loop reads CASRSGQTNSPLHF. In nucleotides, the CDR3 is TGTGCCAGCAGATCGGGACAGACCAATTCACCCCTCCACTTT.

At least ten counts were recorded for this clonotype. The CDR3 here is CSAIQGPYGYTF. CDR3 sequence (DNA): TGCAGCGCTATACAGGGCCCCTATGGCTACACCTTC. The chain recombines TRBV29-1 with TRBJ1-2; possibly TRBD1 for D (6 bases). The germline V gene has CDR1 SQVTM and CDR2 ANQGSEA. The CDR3 runs 12 residues. V lost 7 bases, J lost 4 bases, and 13 bases lay in between.

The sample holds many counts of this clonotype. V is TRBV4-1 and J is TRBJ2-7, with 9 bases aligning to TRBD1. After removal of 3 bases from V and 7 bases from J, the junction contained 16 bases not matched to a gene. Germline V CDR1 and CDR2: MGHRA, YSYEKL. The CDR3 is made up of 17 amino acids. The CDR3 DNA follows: TGCGCCAGCAGCCAGAGCGCCACAGGGGGCTCAAGGAGTGAGCAGTACTTC. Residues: CASSQSATGGSRSEQYF.

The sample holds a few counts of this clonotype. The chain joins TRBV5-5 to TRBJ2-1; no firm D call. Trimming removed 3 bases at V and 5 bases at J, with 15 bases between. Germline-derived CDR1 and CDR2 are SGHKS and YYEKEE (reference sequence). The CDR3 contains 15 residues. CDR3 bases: TGTGCCAGCAGCTCGAGTTGGGCCCCCAACAATGAGCAGTTCTTC. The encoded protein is CASSSSWAPNNEQFF.

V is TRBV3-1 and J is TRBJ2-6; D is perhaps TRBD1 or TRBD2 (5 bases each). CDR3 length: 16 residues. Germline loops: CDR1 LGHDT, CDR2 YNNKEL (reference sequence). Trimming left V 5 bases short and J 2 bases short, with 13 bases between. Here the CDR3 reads CASSARGPTGANVLTF. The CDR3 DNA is TGTGCCAGCAGCGCCCGGGGCCCTACTGGGGCCAACGTCCTGACTTTC.

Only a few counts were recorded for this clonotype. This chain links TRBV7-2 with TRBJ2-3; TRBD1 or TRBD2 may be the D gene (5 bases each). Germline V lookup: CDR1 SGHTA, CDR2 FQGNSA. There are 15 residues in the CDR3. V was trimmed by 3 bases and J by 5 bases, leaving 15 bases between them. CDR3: CASSLTGPSVDTQYF. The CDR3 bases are TGTGCCAGCAGCTTGACGGGGCCCTCGGTAGATACGCAGTATTTT.

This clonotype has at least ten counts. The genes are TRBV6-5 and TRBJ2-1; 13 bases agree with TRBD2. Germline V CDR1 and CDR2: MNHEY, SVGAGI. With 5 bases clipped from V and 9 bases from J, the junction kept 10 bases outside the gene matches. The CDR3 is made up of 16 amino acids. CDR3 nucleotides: TGTGCCAGCAGTGTCAGACTAGCGGGGGGAATGGGTGAGCAGTTCTTC. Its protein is CASSVRLAGGMGEQFF.

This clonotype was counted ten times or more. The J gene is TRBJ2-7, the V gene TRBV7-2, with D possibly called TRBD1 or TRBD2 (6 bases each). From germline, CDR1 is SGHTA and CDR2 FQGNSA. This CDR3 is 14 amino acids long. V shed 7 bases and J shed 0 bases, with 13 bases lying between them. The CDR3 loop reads CASTLGGDSYEQYF. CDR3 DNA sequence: TGTGCCAGCACCCTGGGGGGCGACTCCTACGAGCAGTACTTC.